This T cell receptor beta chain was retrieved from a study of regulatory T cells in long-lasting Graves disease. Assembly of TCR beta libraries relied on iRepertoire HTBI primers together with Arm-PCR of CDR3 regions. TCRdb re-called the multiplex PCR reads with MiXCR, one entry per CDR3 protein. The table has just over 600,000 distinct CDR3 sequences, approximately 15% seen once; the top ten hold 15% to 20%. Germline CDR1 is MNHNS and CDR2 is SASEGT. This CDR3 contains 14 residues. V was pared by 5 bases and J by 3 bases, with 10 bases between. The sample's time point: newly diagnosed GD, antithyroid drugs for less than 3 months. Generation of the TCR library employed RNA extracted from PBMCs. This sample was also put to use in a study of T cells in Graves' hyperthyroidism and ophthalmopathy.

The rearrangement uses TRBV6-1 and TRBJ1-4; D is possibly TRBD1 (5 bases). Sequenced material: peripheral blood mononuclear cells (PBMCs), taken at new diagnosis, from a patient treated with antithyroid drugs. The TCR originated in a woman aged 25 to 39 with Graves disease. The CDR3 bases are TGTGCCAGCAGTCCCCGGGGGGCTAATGAAAAACTGTTTTTT. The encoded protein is CASSPRGANEKLFF.